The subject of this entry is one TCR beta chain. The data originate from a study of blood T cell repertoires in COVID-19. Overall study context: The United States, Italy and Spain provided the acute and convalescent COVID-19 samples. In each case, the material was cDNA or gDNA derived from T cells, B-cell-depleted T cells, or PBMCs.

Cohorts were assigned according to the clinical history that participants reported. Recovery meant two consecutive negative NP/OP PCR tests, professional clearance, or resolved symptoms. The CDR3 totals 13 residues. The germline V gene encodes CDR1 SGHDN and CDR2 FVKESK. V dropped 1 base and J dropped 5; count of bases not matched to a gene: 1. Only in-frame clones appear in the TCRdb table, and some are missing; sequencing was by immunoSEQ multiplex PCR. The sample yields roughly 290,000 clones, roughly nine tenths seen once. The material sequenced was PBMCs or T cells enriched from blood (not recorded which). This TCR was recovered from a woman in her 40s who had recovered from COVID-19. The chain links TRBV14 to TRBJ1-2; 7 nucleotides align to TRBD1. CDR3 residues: CASSQGTGYGYTF. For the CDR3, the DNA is TGTGCCAGCAGCCAAGGGACAGGATATGGCTACACCTTC.